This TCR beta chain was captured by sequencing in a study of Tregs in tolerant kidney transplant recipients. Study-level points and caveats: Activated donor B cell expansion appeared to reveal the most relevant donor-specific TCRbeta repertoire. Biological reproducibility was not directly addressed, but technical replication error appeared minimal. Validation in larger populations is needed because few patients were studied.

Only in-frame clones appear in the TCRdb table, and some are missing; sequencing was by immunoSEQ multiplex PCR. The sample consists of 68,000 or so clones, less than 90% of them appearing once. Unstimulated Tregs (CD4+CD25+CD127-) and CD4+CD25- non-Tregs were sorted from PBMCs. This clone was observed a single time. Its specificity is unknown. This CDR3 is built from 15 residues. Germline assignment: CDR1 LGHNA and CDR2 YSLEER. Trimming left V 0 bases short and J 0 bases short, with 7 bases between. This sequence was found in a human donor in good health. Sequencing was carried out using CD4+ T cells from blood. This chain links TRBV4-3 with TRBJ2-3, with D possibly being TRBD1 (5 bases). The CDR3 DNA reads TGCGCCAGCAGCCAAGATGGGGCAAGCACAGATACGCAGTATTTT. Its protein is CASSQDGASTDTQYF.